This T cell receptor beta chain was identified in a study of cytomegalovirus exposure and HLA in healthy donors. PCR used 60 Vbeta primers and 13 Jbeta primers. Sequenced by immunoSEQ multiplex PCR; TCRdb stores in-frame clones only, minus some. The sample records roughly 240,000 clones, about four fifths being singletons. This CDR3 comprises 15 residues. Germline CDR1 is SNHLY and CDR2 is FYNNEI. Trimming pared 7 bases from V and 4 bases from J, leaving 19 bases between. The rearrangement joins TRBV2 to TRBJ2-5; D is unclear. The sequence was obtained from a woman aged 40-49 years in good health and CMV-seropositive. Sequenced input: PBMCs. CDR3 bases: TGTGCCAGCAACGTCGACCAGGTCGGTGCAGAGACCCAGTACTTC. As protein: CASNVDQVGAETQYF.